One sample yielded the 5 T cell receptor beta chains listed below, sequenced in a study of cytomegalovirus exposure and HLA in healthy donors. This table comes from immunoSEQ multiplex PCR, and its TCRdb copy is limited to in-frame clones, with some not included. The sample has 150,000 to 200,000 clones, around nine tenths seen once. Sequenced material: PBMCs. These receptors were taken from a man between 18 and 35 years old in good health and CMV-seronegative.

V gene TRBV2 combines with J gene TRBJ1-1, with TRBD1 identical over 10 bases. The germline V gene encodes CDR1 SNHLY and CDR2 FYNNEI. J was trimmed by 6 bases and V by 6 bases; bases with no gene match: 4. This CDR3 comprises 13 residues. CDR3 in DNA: TGTGCCAGCAGGGGACAGGGGACTCCTGAAGCTTTCTTT. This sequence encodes CASRGQGTPEAFF. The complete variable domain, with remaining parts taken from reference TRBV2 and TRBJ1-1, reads EPEVTQTPSHQVTQMGQEVILRCVPISNHLYFYWYRQILGQKVEFLVSFYNNEISEKSEIFDDQFSVERPDGSNFTLKIRSTKLEDSAMYFCASRGQGTPEAFFGQGTRLTVV.

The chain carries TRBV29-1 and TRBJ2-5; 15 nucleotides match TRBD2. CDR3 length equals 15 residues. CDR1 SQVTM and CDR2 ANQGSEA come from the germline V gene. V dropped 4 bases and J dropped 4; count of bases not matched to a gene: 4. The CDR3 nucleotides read TGCAGCGTTGTAGGACTAGCGGGGGGGCGAGAGACCCAGTACTTC. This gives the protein CSVVGLAGGRETQYF.

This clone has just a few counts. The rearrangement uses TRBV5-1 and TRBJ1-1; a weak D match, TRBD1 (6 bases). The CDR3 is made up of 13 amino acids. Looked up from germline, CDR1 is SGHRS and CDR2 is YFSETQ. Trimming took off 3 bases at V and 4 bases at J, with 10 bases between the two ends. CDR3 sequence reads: CASSYRVGTEAFF. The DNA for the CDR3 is TGCGCCAGCAGCTACAGGGTGGGCACTGAAGCTTTCTTT.

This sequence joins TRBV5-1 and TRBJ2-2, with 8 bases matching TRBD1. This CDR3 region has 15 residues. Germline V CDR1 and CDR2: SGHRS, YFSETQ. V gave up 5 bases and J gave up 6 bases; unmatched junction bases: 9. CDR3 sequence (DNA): TGCGCCAGCAGGTGGGACAGGCCTAAGGCCGGGGAGCTGTTTTTT. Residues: CASRWDRPKAGELFF.

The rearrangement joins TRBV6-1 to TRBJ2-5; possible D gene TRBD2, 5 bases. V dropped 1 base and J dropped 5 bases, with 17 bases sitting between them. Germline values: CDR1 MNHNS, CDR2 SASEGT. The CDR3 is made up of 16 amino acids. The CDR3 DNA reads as TGTGCCAGCAGTGAAGGGACGCTAGTAACGGGGGAGACCCAGTACTTC. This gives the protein CASSEGTLVTGETQYF.